This TCR beta chain derives from a study of blood T cell repertoires in COVID-19. Study details: The cDNA or gDNA used as material had been derived from T cells, B-cell-depleted T cells, or PBMCs.

Authors' processing steps: Amplified reference gene primers provided the basis for estimating nucleated cell counts. The protocol was immunoSEQ multiplex PCR, while the TCRdb copy is restricted to in-frame clones and leaves out a portion. V and J calls and clone size are as listed in that table; D and trimming were resolved from the DNA. Of around 290,000 clones in the sample, 80% to 95% were seen once. CDR3 length: 15 amino acids. Trimming stripped 4 bases from V and 4 bases from J, with 12 bases between. The germline V gene has CDR1 SGHTS and CDR2 YDEGEE. The sequence was obtained from a woman aged 25-40 years who had recovered from COVID-19. This chain joins TRBV5-8 and TRBJ1-6, with D tentatively TRBD1 (5 bases). Sequencing was carried out using PBMCs or T cells enriched from blood (not recorded which). CDR3 coding DNA: TGTGCCAGCAGCCTGAGGACACAGTATAATTCACCCCTCCACTTT. Encoded protein: CASSLRTQYNSPLHF.